A selection of T cell receptor beta chains follows, all from one sample in a study of blood T cell repertoires in COVID-19. Here immunoSEQ multiplex PCR was the method, and the copy in TCRdb shows in-frame clones only, minus some. This table holds some 180,000 clones, 75% to 90% found once. Specimen: peripheral blood. The receptors come from a woman between 40 and 50 years old with COVID-19, enrolled during active disease. Both conserved end residues are part of each CDR3. A D gene is named only where the DNA matches it firmly. Only part of the rows carry a size: once, few, many, or a class if the clone is expanded.

size: -; V: TRBV7-3; J: TRBJ1-1; D: -; DNA: TGTGCCAGCAGCTTATTTAAGGGCGGGGTAAACACTGAAGCTTTCTTT; CDR3: CASSLFKGGVNTEAFF
size: -; V: TRBV19; J: TRBJ1-4; D: -; DNA: TGTGCCAGTAGTATGTTGAAGAACGGGGCTAATGAAAAACTGTTTTTT; CDR3: CASSMLKNGANEKLFF
size: -; V: TRBV3-1/TRBV3-2; J: TRBJ1-3; D: TRBD1; DNA: TGTGCCAGCAGCAACAGGGGGTCCTCTGGAAACACCATATATTTT; CDR3: CASSNRGSSGNTIYF
size: -; V: TRBV10-3; J: TRBJ1-1; D: -; DNA: TGTGCCATCAGTGAGCGGGTGGGTGACACTGAAGCTTTCTTT; CDR3: CAISERVGDTEAFF
size: -; V: TRBV18; J: TRBJ2-3; D: TRBD2; DNA: TGTGCCAGCCTCCGGGGGGGTACCGCAGATACGCAGTATTTT; CDR3: CASLRGGTADTQYF
size: -; V: TRBV25-1; J: TRBJ1-6; D: -; DNA: TGTGCCAGCACCGGAGGGGGGGGGTTTATCCACTTT; CDR3: CASTGGGGFIHF
size: once; V: TRBV12-5; J: TRBJ2-5; D: TRBD2; DNA: TGTGCTAGTGTCTCACTAGCGGGGGGGACCCCCGATCCAGAGACCCAGTACTTC; CDR3: CASVSLAGGTPDPETQYF
size: -; V: TRBV10-1; J: TRBJ2-7; D: -; DNA: TGCGCCACCGGGTTAATGAGGAGCGAGCAGTACTTC; CDR3: CATGLMRSEQYF
size: -; V: TRBV18; J: TRBJ1-4; D: TRBD1; DNA: TGTGCCAGCTCACCAGAGGACAGGGTTGTAACTAATGAAAAACTGTTTTTT; CDR3: CASSPEDRVVTNEKLFF
size: -; V: TRBV18; J: TRBJ2-7; D: TRBD1; DNA: TGTGCCAGCTCACGACAGGGGTATTCCTACGAGCAGTACTTC; CDR3: CASSRQGYSYEQYF
size: once; V: TRBV18; J: TRBJ1-2; D: -; DNA: TGTGCCAGCTCGCCGACAGGTCCCTACACCTTC; CDR3: CASSPTGPYTF
size: -; V: TRBV10-3; J: TRBJ2-3; D: TRBD2; DNA: TGTGCCATCAGGCGGGAGGGCACAGATACGCAGTATTTT; CDR3: CAIRREGTDTQYF
size: -; V: TRBV11-2; J: TRBJ2-1; D: TRBD2; DNA: TGTGCCAGCAAAATCGGATCCGGGACTAGCTATGAGCAGTTCTTC; CDR3: CASKIGSGTSYEQFF
size: -; V: TRBV7-9; J: TRBJ1-1; D: -; DNA: TGTGCCAGCAACCAGCGGGAGACTGAAGCTTTCTTT; CDR3: CASNQRETEAFF
size: -; V: TRBV5-1; J: TRBJ2-7; D: TRBD1; DNA: TGCGCCAGCAGCCCGCGGACAGGGGCTCCCTACGAGCAGTACTTC; CDR3: CASSPRTGAPYEQYF
size: -; V: TRBV6-1; J: TRBJ2-7; D: TRBD1; DNA: TGTGCCAGCAGCGGGGGACAGGCCCAGCTTTACGAGCAGTACTTC; CDR3: CASSGGQAQLYEQYF
size: -; V: TRBV10-3; J: TRBJ2-7; D: -; DNA: TGTGCCATCAGTGGCAGGGACTCCTACGAGCAGTACTTC; CDR3: CAISGRDSYEQYF
size: -; V: TRBV3-1/TRBV3-2; J: TRBJ1-4; D: -; DNA: TGTGCCAGCAGCCAAGATGCGAGGGCTAATGAAAAACTGTTTTTT; CDR3: CASSQDARANEKLFF
size: -; V: TRBV4-1; J: TRBJ1-1; D: TRBD1; DNA: TGCGCCAGCAGCCATGTTAAAGGACAGGGCAACACTGAAGCTTTCTTT; CDR3: CASSHVKGQGNTEAFF
size: once; V: TRBV5-1; J: TRBJ2-2; D: -; DNA: TGCGCCAGTTCAGGGAACACCGGGGAGCTGTTTTTT; CDR3: CASSGNTGELFF
size: -; V: TRBV5-6; J: TRBJ2-1; D: TRBD2; DNA: TGTGCCAGCAGACGCCGGTTAGCGGGAGGACCCAATGAGCAGTTCTTC; CDR3: CASRRRLAGGPNEQFF
size: -; V: TRBV14; J: TRBJ2-7; D: TRBD2; DNA: TGTGCCAGCAGCCAAGGTATAGCGGGGCGAAGGTACGAGCAGTACTTC; CDR3: CASSQGIAGRRYEQYF
size: -; V: TRBV3-1/TRBV3-2; J: TRBJ2-7; D: -; DNA: TGTGCCAGCAGCCAGGAAGGCCCCGGAGACGAGCAGTACTTC; CDR3: CASSQEGPGDEQYF
size: -; V: TRBV4-1; J: TRBJ2-2; D: -; DNA: TGCGCCAGCAGCCAGCCCAGGGGCGCGGACACCGGGGAGCTGTTTTTT; CDR3: CASSQPRGADTGELFF
size: few; V: TRBV4-2; J: TRBJ1-6; D: TRBD1; DNA: TGTGCCAGCAGCCAAGATTTTACAGGGGGATCACCCCTCCACTTT; CDR3: CASSQDFTGGSPLHF
size: once; V: TRBV6-4; J: TRBJ1-1; D: -; DNA: TGTGCCAGCAGTGACTCGATTACGGGGGAAGCTTTCTTT; CDR3: CASSDSITGEAFF
size: -; V: TRBV10-3; J: TRBJ2-7; D: -; DNA: TGTGCCATCCTCCGGCGGCCCTCCTACGAGCAGTACTTC; CDR3: CAILRRPSYEQYF